In this sample, the clone carrying this TCR beta chain turned up a few times. Its antigen remains unidentified. The source material, RNA transcripts, was used to amplify TCR beta CDR3 regions. Researchers ran a first-round RT-PCR on the TCR CDR3 using the HTBI primer set. TCRdb re-called the multiplex PCR reads with MiXCR, one entry per CDR3 protein. The sample lists approximately 430,000 distinct CDR3 sequences; around a sixth were seen once. Germline-derived CDR1 and CDR2 are SEHNR and FQNEAQ (reference sequence). V was trimmed by 5 bases and J by 2 bases, leaving 13 bases between them. The CDR3 covers 15 residues. Graves' hyperthyroidism was deemed stable given no ophthalmopathy progression within 18 months. Diagnoses used clinical symptoms, serum thyroxine and TRAb, thyroid ultrasound and orbital computed tomography. The source of the PBMCs was about 10 ml of fresh peripheral blood. This sample stems from a study of T cells in Graves' hyperthyroidism and ophthalmopathy.

General study results and limits: Blood held most thyroid clonotypes expanded above 0.001 frequency.

Input material: blood. The chain has TRBV7-9 and TRBJ1-3; unclear D gene. This clonotype originated in a woman aged 18-35 years with Graves' hyperthyroidism. DNA for the CDR3: TGTGCCAGCAGCCGTAATTATGGCCCTGGAAACACCATATATTTT. This codes for CASSRNYGPGNTIYF.